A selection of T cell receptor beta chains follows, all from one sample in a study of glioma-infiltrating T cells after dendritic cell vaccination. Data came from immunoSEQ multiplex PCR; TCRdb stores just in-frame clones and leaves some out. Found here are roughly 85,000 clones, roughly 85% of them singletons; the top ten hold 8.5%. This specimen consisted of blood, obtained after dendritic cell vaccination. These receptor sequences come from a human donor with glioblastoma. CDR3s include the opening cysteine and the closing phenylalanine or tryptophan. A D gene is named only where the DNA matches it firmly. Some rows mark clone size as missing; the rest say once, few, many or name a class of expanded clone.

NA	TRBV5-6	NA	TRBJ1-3	TGTGCCAGCAGCTTGAGGCAGGGCTATAATCTGAATACTGGAAACACCATATATTTT	CASSLRQGYNLNTGNTIYF
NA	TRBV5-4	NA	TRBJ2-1	TGTGCCAGCAGATCAGCGGGTCGGGCCTACAATGAGCAGTTCTTC	CASRSAGRAYNEQFF
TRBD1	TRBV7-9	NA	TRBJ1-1	TGTGCCAGCAGCTTTGGAACAGGGGTTATGAACACTGAAGCTTTCTTT	CASSFGTGVMNTEAFF
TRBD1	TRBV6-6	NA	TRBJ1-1	TGTGCCAGCCGGGGACGGACAGGGGTCACTGAAGCTTTCTTT	CASRGRTGVTEAFF
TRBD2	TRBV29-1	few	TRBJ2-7	TGCAGCGTGGCAGCGGTAGCGGGAGTGAACGAGCAGTACTTC	CSVAAVAGVNEQYF
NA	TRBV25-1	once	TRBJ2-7	TGTGCCAGCAGTGAGGCTAGTCCCCCCTACGAGCAGTACTTC	CASSEASPPYEQYF
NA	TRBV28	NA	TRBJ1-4	TGTGCCAGCAGGCAGACAGCGTTGGAAAAACTGTTTTTT	CASRQTALEKLFF
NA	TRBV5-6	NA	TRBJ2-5	TGTGCCAGCAGCTTGGCCTGGGCAGGGGACCAAGAGACCCAGTACTTC	CASSLAWAGDQETQYF
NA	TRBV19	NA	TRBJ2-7	TGTGCCAGTAGTACCCCCGGGGGCGAGCAGTACTTC	CASSTPGGEQYF
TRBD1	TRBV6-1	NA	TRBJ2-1	TGTGCCAGCAGTGAAGGACAGGGGTACAATGAGCAGTTCTTC	CASSEGQGYNEQFF